This entry lists 22 T cell receptor beta chains sequenced from one sample in a study of shared clonotypes between healthy human individuals (dated by TCRdb to about 2020). The protocol used for the library was the immunoSEQ multiplex PCR assay. The clones in this table, taken by TCRdb from immuneACCESS, are in-frame only. Not every clone is retained; where verified, under half of the shortfall comes from an unresolved V gene, and the cause of the rest is unknown. This sample comprises about 600,000 clones, around 97% of them detected only once. Together, the top ten hold approximately 0.057% of the sample. The sequenced sample consisted of naive CD4+ T cells sorted from blood. The cell subset or site label for this specimen denotes: CD45RA+ positively selected. The receptors stem from a woman in her 30s in good health.

This rearrangement joins TRBV14 to TRBJ2-3, with 9 bases lining up with TRBD1. This CDR3 has 14 residues. In germline, CDR1 is SGHDN, CDR2 FVKESK. V was pared by 6 bases and J by 1 base, with 2 bases of the junction left unmatched. The CDR3 region has the DNA TGTGCCAGCAGGAGGACAGGGGGCACAGATACGCAGTATTTT. Its translation: CASRRTGGTDTQYF.

This clone is a singleton in its sample. The chain has TRBV6-1 and TRBJ2-7; no reliable D call. The CDR3 loop spans 13 amino acids. The ends were cut back, 11 bases at V and 6 bases at J, with 20 bases in the middle. The germline CDR1 and CDR2 sequences are MNHNS and SASEGT. The CDR3 spells CASYDQVGSEQYF. CDR3 in DNA: TGTGCCTCGTACGATCAGGTCGGGTCCGAGCAGTACTTC.

The rearrangement uses TRBV6-5 and TRBJ2-7, with 9 positions matching TRBD2. Germline-derived CDR1 and CDR2 are MNHEY and SVGAGI. The CDR3 is made up of 15 amino acids. Trimming cost V 0 bases and J 4 bases; bases outside gene matches: 4. The CDR3 reads CASSYSSGRSYEQYF. DNA of the CDR3: TGTGCCAGCAGTTACTCGAGCGGGAGGTCGTACGAGCAGTACTTC.

This sequence joins TRBV4-1 and TRBJ2-6; tentative D call: TRBD2 (5 bases). Germline V CDR1 and CDR2: MGHRA, YSYEKL. Trimming took 4 bases from V and 0 from J, leaving 10 bases between them. The CDR3 consists of 16 residues. CDR3 protein: CASSPIGGSGANVLTF. The CDR3 nucleotides are TGCGCCAGCAGCCCAATTGGAGGCTCTGGGGCCAACGTCCTGACTTTC.

The V gene is TRBV5-8, the J gene TRBJ1-5; TRBD1 is a possible D gene (5 bases). Trimming removed 1 base at V and 4 bases at J, with 15 bases between. Germline CDR1 SGHTS, CDR2 YDEGEE. The CDR3 is made up of 16 amino acids. The DNA of the CDR3 is TGTGCCAGCAGCTTGTTGGGGACGAACTATAATCAGCCCCAGCATTTT. It yields the protein CASSLLGTNYNQPQHF.

The V call is TRBV5-1, the J call TRBJ2-5; 10 bases agree with TRBD1. This CDR3 is 16 amino acids long. CDR1 SGHRS and CDR2 YFSETQ come from the germline V gene. V was clipped by 4 bases and J by 4 bases; unmatched bases: 10. In DNA form, the CDR3 reads TGCGCCAGCAGCCGTTCCGGGACAGGGGTCGGAGAGACCCAGTACTTC. It yields the protein CASSRSGTGVGETQYF.

The rearrangement joins TRBV5-1 to TRBJ1-4, with 11 bases that match TRBD1. CDR3 size: 14 residues. V was clipped by 4 bases and J by 8 bases; unmatched bases: 4. CDR1 and CDR2 (germline): SGHRS, YFSETQ. In nucleotides, the CDR3 is TGCGCCAGCAGCAGGGGACAGGGGGGAGAAAAACTGTTTTTT. Translation gives CASSRGQGGEKLFF.

The chain employs TRBV28 and TRBJ1-1, with D unclear. The CDR3 extends over 15 amino acids. Per the germline V gene, CDR1 is MDHEN and CDR2 is SYDVKM. The germline V and J ends were trimmed by 1 base and 0 bases, with 9 bases remaining between them. Here the CDR3 reads CASSLYVQLNTEAFF. CDR3 in DNA: TGTGCCAGCAGTTTATACGTGCAATTGAACACTGAAGCTTTCTTT. Full variable domain (rest looked up from reference TRBV28 and TRBJ1-1): DVKVTQSSRYLVKRTGEKVFLECVQDMDHENMFWYRQDPGLGLRLIYFSYDVKMKEKGDIPEGYSVSREKKERFSLILESASTNQTSMYLCASSLYVQLNTEAFFGQGTRLTVV.

The J gene is TRBJ1-5, the V gene TRBV7-8; D might be TRBD1 (5 bases). The CDR3 contains 18 residues. CDR1 is SGHVS and CDR2 is FQNEAQ in the germline V gene. The V end was cut by 5 bases, the J end by 4 bases, with 24 bases between. CDR3 sequence (DNA): TGTGCCAGCAGCCCCGCAATAGGAGCAGGGTGGAGGAATCAGCCCCAGCATTTT. Translating it yields CASSPAIGAGWRNQPQHF.

The chain joins TRBV2 to TRBJ2-5; 8 nucleotides agree with TRBD2. Germline loops: CDR1 SNHLY, CDR2 FYNNEI. The CDR3 loop spans 15 amino acids. The ends lost 6 bases at V and 5 bases at J; junction bases unmatched: 11. CDR3 in DNA: TGTGCCAGCAGCGACGGGACTAGTTCGCATGAGACCCAGTACTTC. Its translation: CASSDGTSSHETQYF.

V usage is TRBV7-9 and J usage is TRBJ2-2, with D possibly being TRBD2 (5 bases). Germline CDR1 is SEHNR and CDR2 is FQNEAQ (reference sequence). V lost 2 bases and J lost 5, with 12 bases in between. The CDR3 length is 15 residues. CDR3 sequence (DNA): TGTGCCAGCAGCTTACAAGGGAGCGTGACCGGGGAGCTGTTTTTT. It translates to CASSLQGSVTGELFF. The full variable domain, rest sourced from reference TRBV7-9 and TRBJ2-2, is DTGVSQNPRHKITKRGQNVTFRCDPISEHNRLYWYRQTLGQGPEFLTYFQNEAQLEKSRLLSDRFSAERPKGSFSTLEIQRTEQGDSAMYLCASSLQGSVTGELFFGEGSRLTVL.

In regard to this clone: This likely comes from a read error, as the CDR3 has no conserved phenylalanine or tryptophan at its end. The chain recombines TRBV6-1 with TRBJ1-5; a weak D match, TRBD1 (6 bases). CDR1 and CDR2 (germline): MNHNS, SASEGT. CDR3 size: 18 residues. V was shortened by 4 bases and J by 0 bases, with 19 bases between the two germline ends. The CDR3 region has the DNA TGTGCCAGCAGTGGACGGACAGATGCCAGATATAGCAATCAGCCCCAGCATCTT. This codes for CASSGRTDARYSNQPQHL.

The gene calls are TRBV5-1 and TRBJ2-2, with D possibly TRBD2 on 6 matching bases. CDR3 length: 14 amino acids. Per the germline V gene, CDR1 is SGHRS and CDR2 is YFSETQ. V lost 0 bases, J lost 9 bases, and 12 bases lay in between. Here the CDR3 reads CASSLETRIRELFF. DNA of the CDR3: TGCGCCAGCAGCTTGGAGACTAGGATTAGGGAGCTGTTTTTT.

The rearrangement joins TRBV5-1 to TRBJ2-5; TRBD1 aligns across 9 bases. The CDR3 covers 16 residues. Germline V lookup: CDR1 SGHRS, CDR2 YFSETQ. The trim removed 5 bases at V and 4 bases at J, leaving 12 bases unmatched. Here the CDR3 reads CASSIGFRDRVETQYF. Written as DNA, the CDR3 is TGCGCCAGCAGTATAGGATTCCGGGACAGGGTAGAGACCCAGTACTTC.

The chain has TRBV28 and TRBJ2-1; D ambiguous. V lost 3 bases to trimming and J lost 11 bases, with 17 bases between them. The germline V gene has CDR1 MDHEN and CDR2 SYDVKM. This CDR3 contains 14 residues. The CDR3 reads CASSFSRKTHKQFF. CDR3 nucleotides: TGTGCCAGCAGTTTTAGTCGCAAAACCCACAAGCAGTTCTTC.

This clone was detected once. The V call is TRBV5-1, the J call TRBJ2-7; D possibly matches TRBD1 or TRBD2 (5 bases each). Deletions cut 2 bases from V and 6 bases from J, with 12 bases between. Germline-derived CDR1 and CDR2 are SGHRS and YFSETQ. The CDR3 sequence is 13 residues long. The CDR3 loop reads CASSLEGSFEQYF. The CDR3 coding sequence is TGCGCCAGCAGCTTAGAGGGGTCGTTCGAGCAGTACTTC.

This chain joins TRBV13 and TRBJ2-7; TRBD2 might be the D (5 bases). Germline CDR1 and CDR2: PRHDT and FYEKMQ (reference sequence). V was clipped by 4 bases and J by 3 bases, with 13 bases between them. There are 14 residues in the CDR3. The CDR3: CASSSSTDFYEQYF. CDR3 coding DNA: TGTGCCAGCAGCTCATCGACGGACTTCTACGAGCAGTACTTC. The full variable domain, rest sourced from reference TRBV13 and TRBJ2-7, is AAGVIQSPRHLIKEKRETATLKCYPIPRHDTVYWYQQGPGQDPQFLISFYEKMQSDKGSIPDRFSAQQFSDYHSELNMSSLELGDSALYFCASSSSTDFYEQYFGPGTRLTVT.

The chain combines TRBV16 with TRBJ2-1; D not certain. The CDR3 extends over 12 amino acids. V was pared by 2 bases and J by 8 bases, with 7 bases between. CDR1 and CDR2 from the germline V gene are KGHSY and FQNENV. This chain's CDR3 is CASSQLSYEQFF. Here the CDR3 DNA reads TGTGCCAGCAGCCAACTTTCATATGAGCAGTTCTTC.

The gene calls are TRBV19 and TRBJ2-6; possible D gene TRBD1, 5 bases. Deletions cut 5 bases from V and 0 bases from J, with 14 bases between. Germline-derived CDR1 and CDR2 are LNHDA and SQIVND (reference sequence). The CDR3 runs to 17 residues. The CDR3 nucleotides are TGTGCCAGTAGTGGTCAGGGCCCTTTCTCTGGGGCCAACGTCCTGACTTTC. The encoded protein is CASSGQGPFSGANVLTF.

The chain recombines TRBV7-3 with TRBJ2-3; unclear D gene. The CDR3 totals 13 residues. V lost 3 bases and J 0 bases, leaving 4 bases between the germline ends. Per the germline V gene, CDR1 is SGHTA and CDR2 is FQGTGA. CDR3 DNA sequence: TGTGCCAGCAGCTTTAGCAGCACAGATACGCAGTATTTT. Protein product: CASSFSSTDTQYF.

This chain links TRBV7-9 with TRBJ2-6, with D unresolved. The CDR3 length is 14 residues. Trimming left V 3 bases short and J 0 bases short, with 3 bases between. CDR1 and CDR2 from the germline V gene are SEHNR and FQNEAQ (reference sequence). The CDR3 spells CASSFSSGANVLTF. DNA for the CDR3: TGTGCCAGCAGCTTCAGCTCTGGGGCCAACGTCCTGACTTTC.

The CDR3 loop reads CASNSGSPEHEQFF. DNA for the CDR3: TGCGCCAGCAATTCAGGGTCCCCTGAGCATGAGCAGTTCTTC. This sequence joins TRBV5-1 and TRBJ2-1, with D maybe TRBD1 (5 bases). The germline V gene encodes CDR1 SGHRS and CDR2 YFSETQ. The CDR3 extends over 14 amino acids. V shed 6 bases and J shed 8 bases, with 18 bases lying between them.